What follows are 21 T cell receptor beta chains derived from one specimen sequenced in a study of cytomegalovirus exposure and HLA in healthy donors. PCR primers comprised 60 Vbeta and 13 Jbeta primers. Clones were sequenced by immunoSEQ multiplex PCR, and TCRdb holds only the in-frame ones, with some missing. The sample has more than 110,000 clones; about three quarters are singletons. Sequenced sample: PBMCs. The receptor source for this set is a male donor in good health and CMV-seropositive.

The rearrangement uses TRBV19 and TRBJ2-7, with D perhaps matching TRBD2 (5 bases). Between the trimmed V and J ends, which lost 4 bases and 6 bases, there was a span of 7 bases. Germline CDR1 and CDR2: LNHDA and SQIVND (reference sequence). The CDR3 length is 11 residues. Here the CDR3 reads CASSNEGEQYF. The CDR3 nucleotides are TGTGCCAGTAGTAATGAGGGCGAGCAGTACTTC.

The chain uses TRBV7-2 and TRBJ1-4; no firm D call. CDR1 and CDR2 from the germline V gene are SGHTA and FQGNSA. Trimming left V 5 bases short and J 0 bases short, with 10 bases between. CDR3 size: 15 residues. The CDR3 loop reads CASSRSGATNEKLFF. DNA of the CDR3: TGTGCCAGCAGCAGATCGGGTGCAACTAATGAAAAACTGTTTTTT.

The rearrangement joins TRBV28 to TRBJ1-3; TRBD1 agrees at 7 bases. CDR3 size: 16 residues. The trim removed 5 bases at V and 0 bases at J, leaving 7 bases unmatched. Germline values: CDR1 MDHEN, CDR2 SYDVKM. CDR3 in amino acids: CASSPGQAFSGNTIYF. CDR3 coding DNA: TGTGCCAGCAGTCCAGGACAGGCCTTCTCTGGAAACACCATATATTTT. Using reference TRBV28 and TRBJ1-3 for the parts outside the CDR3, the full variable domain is DVKVTQSSRYLVKRTGEKVFLECVQDMDHENMFWYRQDPGLGLRLIYFSYDVKMKEKGDIPEGYSVSREKKERFSLILESASTNQTSMYLCASSPGQAFSGNTIYFGEGSWLTVV.

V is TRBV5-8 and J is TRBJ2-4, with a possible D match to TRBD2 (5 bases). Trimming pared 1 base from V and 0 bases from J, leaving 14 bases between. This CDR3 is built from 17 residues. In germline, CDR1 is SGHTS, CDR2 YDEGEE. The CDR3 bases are TGTGCCAGCAGCTTGTTTTCCGGACTGCTAGCCAAAAACATTCAGTACTTC. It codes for CASSLFSGLLAKNIQYF.

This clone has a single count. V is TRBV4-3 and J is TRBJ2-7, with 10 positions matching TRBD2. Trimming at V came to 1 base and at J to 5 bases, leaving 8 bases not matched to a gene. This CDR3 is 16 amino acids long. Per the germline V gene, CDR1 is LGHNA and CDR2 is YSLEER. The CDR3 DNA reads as TGCGCCAGCAGCCAAGTGGGAGCGGGAGGGCCCCACGAGCAGTACTTC. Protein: CASSQVGAGGPHEQYF.

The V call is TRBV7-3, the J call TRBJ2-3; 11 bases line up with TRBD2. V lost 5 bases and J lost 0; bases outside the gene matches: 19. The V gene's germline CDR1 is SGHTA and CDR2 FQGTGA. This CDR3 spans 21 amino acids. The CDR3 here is CASSQTPTGLAAPLSTDTQYF. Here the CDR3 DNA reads TGTGCCAGCAGCCAAACTCCGACGGGACTAGCGGCTCCTCTAAGCACAGATACGCAGTATTTT.

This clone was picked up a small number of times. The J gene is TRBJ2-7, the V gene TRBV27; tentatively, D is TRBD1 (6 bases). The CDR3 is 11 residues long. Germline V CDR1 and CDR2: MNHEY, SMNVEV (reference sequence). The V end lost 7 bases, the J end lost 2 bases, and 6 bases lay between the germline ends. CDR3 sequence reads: CASNRAYEQYF. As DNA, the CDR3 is TGTGCCAGCAACAGGGCCTACGAGCAGTACTTC.

CDR3 nucleotide sequence: TGTGCCAGTAGTATAGCCGGCACAGGGTACAATCAGCCCCAGCATTTT. This sequence encodes CASSIAGTGYNQPQHF. The V call is TRBV19, the J call TRBJ1-5; D might be TRBD1 (6 bases). Per the germline V gene, CDR1 is LNHDA and CDR2 is SQIVND (reference sequence). The CDR3 has 16 amino acids. V lost 1 base to trimming and J lost 3 bases, with 13 bases between them.

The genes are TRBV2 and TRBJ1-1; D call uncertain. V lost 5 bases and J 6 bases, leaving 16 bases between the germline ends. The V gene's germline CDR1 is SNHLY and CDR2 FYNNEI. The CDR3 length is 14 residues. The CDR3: CASSLRSIGAEAFF. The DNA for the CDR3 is TGTGCCAGCAGTTTAAGGAGTATTGGCGCTGAAGCTTTCTTT.

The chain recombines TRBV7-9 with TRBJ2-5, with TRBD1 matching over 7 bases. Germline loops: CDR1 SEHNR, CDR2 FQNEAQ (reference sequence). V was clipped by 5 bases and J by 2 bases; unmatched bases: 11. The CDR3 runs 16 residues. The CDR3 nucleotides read TGTGCCAGCAGCCCGAGACAGGGCTACCCACAAGAGACCCAGTACTTC. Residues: CASSPRQGYPQETQYF. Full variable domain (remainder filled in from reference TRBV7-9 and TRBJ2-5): DTGVSQNPRHKITKRGQNVTFRCDPISEHNRLYWYRQTLGQGPEFLTYFQNEAQLEKSRLLSDRFSAERPKGSFSTLEIQRTEQGDSAMYLCASSPRQGYPQETQYFGPGTRLLVL.

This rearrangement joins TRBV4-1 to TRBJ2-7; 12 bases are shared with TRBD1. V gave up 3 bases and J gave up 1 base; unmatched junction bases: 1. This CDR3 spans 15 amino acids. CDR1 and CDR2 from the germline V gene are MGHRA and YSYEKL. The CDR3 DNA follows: TGCGCCAGCAGCCAGGGACAGGGGGCTTCCTACGAGCAGTACTTC. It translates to CASSQGQGASYEQYF.

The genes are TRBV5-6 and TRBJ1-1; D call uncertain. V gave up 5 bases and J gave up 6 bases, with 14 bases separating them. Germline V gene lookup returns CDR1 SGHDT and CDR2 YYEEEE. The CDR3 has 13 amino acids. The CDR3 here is CASRPDISPEAFF. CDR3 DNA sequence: TGTGCCAGCAGACCCGACATCTCCCCTGAAGCTTTCTTT.

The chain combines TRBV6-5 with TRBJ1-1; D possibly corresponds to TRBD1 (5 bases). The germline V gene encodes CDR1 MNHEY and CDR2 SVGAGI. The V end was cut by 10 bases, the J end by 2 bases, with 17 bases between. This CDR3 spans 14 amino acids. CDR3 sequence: CATEDRNLNTEAFF. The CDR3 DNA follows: TGTGCCACCGAAGACAGAAACTTAAACACTGAAGCTTTCTTT.

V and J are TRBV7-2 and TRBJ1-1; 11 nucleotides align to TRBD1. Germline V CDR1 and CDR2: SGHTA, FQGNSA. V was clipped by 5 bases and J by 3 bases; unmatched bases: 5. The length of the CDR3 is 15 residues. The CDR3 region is CASSVGQGAYTEAFF. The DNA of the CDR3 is TGTGCCAGCAGCGTCGGACAGGGGGCCTACACTGAAGCTTTCTTT.

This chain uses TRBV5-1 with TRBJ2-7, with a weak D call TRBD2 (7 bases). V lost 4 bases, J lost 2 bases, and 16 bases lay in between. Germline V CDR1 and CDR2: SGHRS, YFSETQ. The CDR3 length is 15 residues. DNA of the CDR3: TGCGCCAGCAGCGGGGGGGCGGGGGCGCCCTACGAGCAGTACTTC. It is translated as CASSGGAGAPYEQYF.

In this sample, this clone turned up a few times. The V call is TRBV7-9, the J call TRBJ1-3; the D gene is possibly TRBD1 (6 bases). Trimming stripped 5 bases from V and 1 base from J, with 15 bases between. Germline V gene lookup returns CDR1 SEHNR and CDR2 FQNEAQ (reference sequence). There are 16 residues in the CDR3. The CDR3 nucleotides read TGTGCCAGCAGCCACCCGACAGGTCCTTCTGGAAACACCATATATTTT. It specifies CASSHPTGPSGNTIYF.

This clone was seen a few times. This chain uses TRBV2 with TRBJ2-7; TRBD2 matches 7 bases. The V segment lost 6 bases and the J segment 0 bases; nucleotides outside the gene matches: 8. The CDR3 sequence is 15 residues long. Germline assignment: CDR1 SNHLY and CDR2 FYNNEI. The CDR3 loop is CASRASGIFSYEQYF. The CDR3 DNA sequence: TGTGCCAGCAGGGCTAGCGGTATTTTCTCCTACGAGCAGTACTTC.

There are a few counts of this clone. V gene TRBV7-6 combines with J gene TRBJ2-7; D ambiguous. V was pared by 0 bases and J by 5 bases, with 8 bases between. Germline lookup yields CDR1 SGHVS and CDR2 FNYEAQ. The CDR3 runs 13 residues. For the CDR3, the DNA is TGTGCCAGCAGCTTAGCTCCCGTAGACGAGCAGTACTTC. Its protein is CASSLAPVDEQYF.

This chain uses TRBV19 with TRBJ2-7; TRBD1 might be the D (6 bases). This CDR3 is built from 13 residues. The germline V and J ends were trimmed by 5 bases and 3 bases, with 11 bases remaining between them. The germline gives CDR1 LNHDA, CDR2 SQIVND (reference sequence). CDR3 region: CASSPRQVYEQYF. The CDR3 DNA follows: TGTGCCAGTAGTCCGCGACAGGTCTACGAGCAGTACTTC.

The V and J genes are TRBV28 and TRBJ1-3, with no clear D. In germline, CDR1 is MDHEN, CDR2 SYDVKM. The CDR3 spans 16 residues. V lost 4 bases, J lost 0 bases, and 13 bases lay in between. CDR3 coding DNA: TGTGCCAGCAGTTCCCCCCGCCGGAGCTCTGGAAACACCATATATTTT. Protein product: CASSSPRRSSGNTIYF. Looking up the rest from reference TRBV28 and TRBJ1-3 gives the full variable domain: DVKVTQSSRYLVKRTGEKVFLECVQDMDHENMFWYRQDPGLGLRLIYFSYDVKMKEKGDIPEGYSVSREKKERFSLILESASTNQTSMYLCASSSPRRSSGNTIYFGEGSWLTVV.

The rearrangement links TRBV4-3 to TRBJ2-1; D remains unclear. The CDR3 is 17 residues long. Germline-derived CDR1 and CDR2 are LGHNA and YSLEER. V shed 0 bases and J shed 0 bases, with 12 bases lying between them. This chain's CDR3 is CASSQDRGLSSYNEQFF. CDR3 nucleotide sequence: TGCGCCAGCAGCCAAGATCGAGGCCTTAGCTCCTACAATGAGCAGTTCTTC.